These 4 T cell receptor beta chains were sequenced from one sample in a study of PD-1 blockade in mismatch repair-deficient tumors. Sequenced by immunoSEQ multiplex PCR; TCRdb stores in-frame clones only, minus some. Among approximately 51,000 clones listed, 65% to 85% were seen once. The specimen comprised peripheral blood, sampled roughly 19 weeks after starting pembrolizumab. All receptors come from an adult with mismatch repair-deficient cancer.

The chain couples TRBV4-1 to TRBJ2-5; maybe TRBD1 (5 bases). From germline, CDR1 is MGHRA and CDR2 YSYEKL. V dropped 5 bases and J dropped 2 bases, with 12 bases sitting between them. The CDR3 extends over 14 amino acids. As DNA, the CDR3 is TGCGCCAGCAGCGAGAGACAGTTACAAGAGACCCAGTACTTC. Translated: CASSERQLQETQYF.

The J gene is TRBJ1-4, the V gene TRBV4-3; possible D gene TRBD1, 5 bases. V was cut by 0 bases and J by 2 bases, with 13 bases left in between. The V gene's germline CDR1 is LGHNA and CDR2 YSLEER. The length of the CDR3 is 17 residues. The CDR3 DNA follows: TGCGCCAGCAGCCAAGATTGGATCGGGGGGACTAATGAAAAACTGTTTTTT. Its translation is CASSQDWIGGTNEKLFF.

The CDR3 DNA reads as TGCGCCAGCAGCGCGACTAGCGGGCAGGTTTGGGCCAAAAACATTCAGTACTTC. Its protein product is CASSATSGQVWAKNIQYF. V usage is TRBV5-1 and J usage is TRBJ2-4; 10 bases are shared with TRBD2. Germline trimming cut 4 bases from V and 1 base from J; bases unmatched to any gene: 11. The CDR3 is 18 residues long. Germline CDR1 SGHRS, CDR2 YFSETQ.

This clone was seen more than once but under ten times. The genes are TRBV5-4 and TRBJ2-7; TRBD1 is a possible D gene (5 bases). CDR1 and CDR2 (germline): SGHNT, YYREEE (reference sequence). The CDR3 is made up of 12 amino acids. The V end was cut by 4 bases, the J end by 4 bases, with 9 bases between. CDR3 protein: CASSVDSYEQYF. In nucleotides, the CDR3 is TGTGCCAGCAGCGTCGACAGTTACGAGCAGTACTTC.